This entry lists 8 T cell receptor beta chains sequenced from one sample in a study of blood T cell repertoires in COVID-19. Only in-frame clones appear in the TCRdb table, and some are missing; sequencing was by immunoSEQ multiplex PCR. Among roughly 100,000 clones, 65% to 90% were seen once, and the ten largest hold around 4.1%. Sequenced: peripheral blood. The receptors derive from a man aged 45-65 years with acute or convalescent COVID-19.

This clone has a single count. The gene calls are TRBV11-2 and TRBJ2-2; a possible D gene is TRBD2 (6 bases). V lost 0 bases to trimming and J lost 3 bases, with 8 bases between them. Looked up from germline, CDR1 is SGHAT and CDR2 is FQNNGV. The CDR3 length is 15 residues. CDR3 DNA: TGTGCCAGCAGCTTAGATGGAGGGGACACCGGGGAGCTGTTTTTT. Residues: CASSLDGGDTGELFF.

The chain recombines TRBV2 with TRBJ1-5; perhaps TRBD1 as D (6 bases). This CDR3 comprises 15 residues. CDR1 and CDR2 from the germline V gene are SNHLY and FYNNEI. Trimming cost V 4 bases and J 1 base, with 11 bases left between them. CDR3 in DNA: TGTGCCAGCAGTGCGTCTAGGGGGAGCAATCAGCCCCAGCATTTT. Encoded protein: CASSASRGSNQPQHF.

The chain has TRBV5-1 and TRBJ2-3; TRBD1 aligns across 8 bases. This CDR3 comprises 17 residues. V shed 0 bases and J 3 bases; nucleotides not matched to a gene: 9. Germline V gene data show CDR1 as SGHRS and CDR2 as YFSETQ. The CDR3 is CASSLGTGQGGTDTQYF. The CDR3 region has the DNA TGCGCCAGCAGCTTGGGAACTGGACAGGGAGGAACAGATACGCAGTATTTT.

This chain joins TRBV10-3 and TRBJ2-2; 11 nucleotides match TRBD1. Germline trimming cut 11 bases from V and 4 bases from J; bases unmatched to any gene: 3. The germline V gene encodes CDR1 ENHRY and CDR2 SYGVKD. There are 13 residues in the CDR3. CDR3 DNA sequence: TGTGCCGGAGGGACAGGGGGCACCGGGGAGCTGTTTTTT. Amino acids: CAGGTGGTGELFF.

J is TRBJ1-1 and V is TRBV2, with TRBD1 matching over 8 bases. The CDR3 has 13 residues. Trimming at V came to 4 bases and at J to 7 bases, leaving 5 bases not matched to a gene. Looked up from germline, CDR1 is SNHLY and CDR2 is FYNNEI. The CDR3 DNA is TGTGCCAGCAGTGCCGACAGGGGTGTTGAAGCTTTCTTT. Its protein product is CASSADRGVEAFF.

The gene calls are TRBV10-1 and TRBJ2-7; D perhaps matches TRBD2 (5 bases). V lost 5 bases and J 5 bases, leaving 16 bases between the germline ends. Germline values: CDR1 WNHNN, CDR2 SYGVQD (reference sequence). The CDR3 is 14 residues long. The CDR3 nucleotides read TGCGCCAGCAGTCGGGGAGAACGGGCGGACGAGCAGTACTTC. This sequence encodes CASSRGERADEQYF.

The V call is TRBV19, the J call TRBJ1-5; 7 positions match TRBD1. Germline V gives CDR1 LNHDA, CDR2 SQIVND (reference sequence). The CDR3 spans 15 residues. The trim removed 3 bases at V and 5 bases at J, leaving 7 bases unmatched. DNA for the CDR3: TGTGCCAGTAGTATCCCGGGACAGACATATCAGCCCCAGCATTTT. Protein: CASSIPGQTYQPQHF.

The chain combines TRBV9 with TRBJ2-1, with 9 positions matching TRBD1. Losses at the gene ends were 0 bases for V and 10 bases for J; bases not matched to a gene: 5. There are 14 residues in the CDR3. Germline CDR1 and CDR2: SGDLS and YYNGEE. The CDR3 DNA sequence: TGTGCCAGCAGCGTAGAACAGGGGGCGCGGGAGCAGTTCTTC. It specifies CASSVEQGAREQFF. The full variable domain, with the rest looked up from reference TRBV9 and TRBJ2-1, is DSGVTQTPKHLITATGQRVTLRCSPRSGDLSVYWYQQSLDQGLQFLIQYYNGEERAKGNILERFSAQQFPDLHSELNLSSLELGDSALYFCASSVEQGAREQFFGPGTRLTVL.